A single sample gave rise to the 25 T cell receptor beta chains below, sequenced in a study of neoadjuvant nivolumab and ipilimumab in lung cancer (dated by TCRdb to 2020 to 2021). The intended sense of this specimen's time point label: pretherapy, before neoadjuvant immune checkpoint inhibitors. Libraries were built with the immunoSEQ multiplex PCR assay. Imported from immuneACCESS, the table was reduced by TCRdb to in-frame sequences with V and J called. These copies leave out some clones; in studies compared against another copy, an unresolved V gene accounts for under half, and the cause of the remainder is not known. This sample is represented by roughly 20,000 clones; more than 70% of them were singletons. The ten top clones hold 23% of the sample. The sample was peripheral blood, taken before neoadjuvant nivolumab, alone or with ipilimumab. These receptors all come from an adult with non-small cell lung cancer.

The rearrangement links TRBV7-6 to TRBJ2-1, with no clear D. Per the germline V gene, CDR1 is SGHVS and CDR2 is FNYEAQ. The germline V and J ends were trimmed by 1 base and 9 bases, with 4 bases remaining between them. The CDR3 length is 11 residues. The CDR3 protein is CASSLGAEQFF. The CDR3 DNA is TGTGCCAGCAGCTTAGGCGCTGAGCAGTTCTTC.

This clone was seen a handful of times. The genes are TRBV30 and TRBJ1-5; tentative D call: TRBD1 (6 bases). V was shortened by 3 bases and J by 1 base, with 10 bases between the two germline ends. CDR1 and CDR2 from the germline V gene are GTSNPN and SVGIG (reference sequence). The CDR3 consists of 14 residues. CDR3 residues: CAWRGDTSNQPQHF. For the CDR3, the DNA is TGTGCCTGGAGGGGGGACACCAGCAATCAGCCCCAGCATTTT.

The chain combines TRBV5-6 with TRBJ1-2; D is uncertain. V lost 4 bases and J 7 bases, leaving 14 bases between the germline ends. Germline-derived CDR1 and CDR2 are SGHDT and YYEEEE. The CDR3 covers 13 residues. The CDR3 DNA reads TGTGCCAGCAGCCTGACCAGGCCTTCTGGCTACACCTTC. This sequence encodes CASSLTRPSGYTF.

The chain employs TRBV14 and TRBJ1-2; TRBD1 aligns across 10 bases. Trimming removed 4 bases from V and 4 bases from J; junction bases left unmatched: 3. The CDR3 is made up of 14 amino acids. Germline values: CDR1 SGHDN, CDR2 FVKESK. This chain's CDR3 is CASSLWTGGYGYTF. DNA of the CDR3: TGTGCCAGCAGCCTGTGGACAGGGGGCTATGGCTACACCTTC.

This clone has only one observation. The rearrangement uses TRBV7-3 and TRBJ1-2; D not resolved. CDR1 and CDR2 (germline): SGHTA, FQGTGA. The CDR3 contains 14 residues. The V gene lost 2 bases and the J gene lost 4 bases, with 11 bases spanning the gap. CDR3 amino acids: CASSLDSRTYGYTF. The CDR3 coding sequence is TGTGCCAGCAGCTTAGATAGTAGGACCTATGGCTACACCTTC.

This chain connects TRBV5-5 to TRBJ2-1; tentative D call: TRBD1 (6 bases). V was clipped by 4 bases and J by 0 bases, with 14 bases between them. CDR1 and CDR2 from the germline V gene are SGHKS and YYEKEE (reference sequence). The CDR3 has 16 amino acids. In nucleotides, the CDR3 is TGTGCCAGCAGCCCGGGACACCCGAGCTCCTACAATGAGCAGTTCTTC. Its protein product is CASSPGHPSSYNEQFF.

This clone was seen once. The chain combines TRBV7-9 with TRBJ2-2; a possible D gene is TRBD2 (6 bases). Germline assignment: CDR1 SEHNR and CDR2 FQNEAQ (reference sequence). The germline V and J ends were trimmed by 3 bases and 5 bases, with 13 bases remaining between them. The CDR3 runs 15 residues. The CDR3 coding sequence is TGTGCCAGCAGCTTGAGCGGGTTCAAAACCGGGGAGCTGTTTTTT. It is translated as CASSLSGFKTGELFF.

The sample holds a few counts of this clone. The V and J genes are TRBV30 and TRBJ2-7; TRBD2 matches at 10 bases. The J segment lost 7 bases and the V segment lost 5 bases, leaving 11 bases of the junction unmatched. The CDR3 contains 14 residues. In germline, CDR1 is GTSNPN, CDR2 SVGIG (reference sequence). CDR3 loop: CAWGLAGDSLEQYF. As DNA, the CDR3 is TGTGCCTGGGGCCTAGCGGGAGATTCGTTGGAGCAGTACTTC. Complete variable domain (other parts from reference TRBV30 and TRBJ2-7): SQTIHQWPATLVQPVGSPLSLECTVEGTSNPNLYWYRQAAGRGLQLLFYSVGIGQISSEVPQNLSASRPQDRQFILSSKKLLLSDSGFYLCAWGLAGDSLEQYFGPGTRLTVT.

In DNA form, the CDR3 reads TGTGCCAGCTCATCGATTAGCGGGAGGCCGGGGAATGAGCAGTTCTTC. This sequence encodes CASSSISGRPGNEQFF. The chain couples TRBV18 to TRBJ2-1, with 10 bases that match TRBD2. CDR3 length equals 16 residues. The V gene's germline CDR1 is KGHSH and CDR2 LQKENI. V was clipped by 5 bases and J by 7 bases; unmatched bases: 11. The full variable domain, completed using reference TRBV18 and TRBJ2-1, is NAGVMQNPRHLVRRRGQEARLRCSPMKGHSHVYWYRQLPEEGLKFMVYLQKENIIDESGMPKERFSAEFPKEGPSILRIQQVVRGDSAAYFCASSSISGRPGNEQFFGPGTRLTVL.

The gene calls are TRBV6-6 and TRBJ2-7, with a possible D match to TRBD2 (5 bases). Germline assignment: CDR1 MNHNY and CDR2 SVGAGI (reference sequence). The CDR3 contains 13 residues. The V gene lost 4 bases and the J gene lost 2 bases, with 9 bases spanning the gap. The CDR3 region is CASSSTGTYEQYF. Here the CDR3 DNA reads TGTGCCAGCAGTTCGACGGGAACCTACGAGCAGTACTTC.

The chain recombines TRBV7-3 with TRBJ2-1; D perhaps matches TRBD2 (7 bases). The germline CDR1 and CDR2 sequences are SGHTA and FQGTGA. This CDR3 is 15 amino acids long. The V end was cut by 7 bases, the J end by 7 bases, with 20 bases between. The CDR3 loop reads CASNRQAGDRNEQFF. The CDR3 DNA sequence: TGTGCCAGCAACCGACAGGCGGGAGACCGGAATGAGCAGTTCTTC. Drawing the rest from reference TRBV7-3 and TRBJ2-1, the complete variable domain is GAGVSQTPSNKVTEKGKYVELRCDPISGHTALYWYRQSLGQGPEFLIYFQGTGAADDSGLPNDRFFAVRPEGSVSTLKIQRTERGDSAVYLCASNRQAGDRNEQFFGPGTRLTVL.

The chain couples TRBV5-1 to TRBJ2-2, with D possibly called TRBD1 or TRBD2 (5 bases each). V lost 4 bases and J 0 bases, leaving 10 bases between the germline ends. The germline CDR1 and CDR2 sequences are SGHRS and YFSETQ. This CDR3 has 15 residues. The chain's CDR3 is CASSPGTTNTGELFF. The CDR3 DNA follows: TGCGCCAGCAGCCCTGGGACGACGAACACCGGGGAGCTGTTTTTT.

The CDR3, as DNA: TGCGCCAGCAGCTTTGGATCACTTAGCGGGAGGGGCGACGAGCAGTACTTC. Protein product: CASSFGSLSGRGDEQYF. The chain joins TRBV5-1 to TRBJ2-7, with TRBD2 matching over 11 bases. The CDR3 runs to 17 residues. Germline V CDR1 and CDR2: SGHRS, YFSETQ. V shed 2 bases, J shed 5 bases, and the junction held 12 bases outside the gene matches.

The rearrangement uses TRBV5-5 and TRBJ2-1; D is undetermined. V lost 2 bases to trimming and J lost 0 bases, with 6 bases between them. CDR1 SGHKS and CDR2 YYEKEE come from the germline V gene (reference sequence). The CDR3 has 14 amino acids. CDR3 in amino acids: CASSFSSSYNEQFF. The CDR3 bases are TGTGCCAGCAGCTTTTCTAGCTCCTACAATGAGCAGTTCTTC.

J is TRBJ2-1 and V is TRBV30, with 11 positions matching TRBD2. Germline CDR1 and CDR2: GTSNPN and SVGIG (reference sequence). The junction had 12 bases not matched to a gene; V was cut back by 0 bases and J by 11 bases. The CDR3 has 16 residues. CDR3 sequence reads: CAWSVESTSGVHQQFF. The CDR3 DNA reads TGTGCCTGGAGTGTAGAGTCGACTAGCGGGGTTCATCAGCAGTTCTTC.

The chain has TRBV6-5 and TRBJ2-7; perhaps TRBD2 as D (5 bases). V dropped 7 bases and J dropped 7 bases, with 17 bases sitting between them. This CDR3 contains 13 residues. The germline CDR1 and CDR2 sequences are MNHEY and SVGAGI. The DNA for the CDR3 is TGTGCCAGCACAAGCGGCTCACGAGGGGAGCAGTACTTC. Translating it yields CASTSGSRGEQYF.

The chain has TRBV11-2 and TRBJ2-1; D is possibly TRBD2 (5 bases). This CDR3 has 14 amino acids. Germline values: CDR1 SGHAT, CDR2 FQNNGV. Trimming shortened V by 0 bases and J by 5 bases, and 8 bases separated the two germline ends. The CDR3 loop is CASSLDLANNEQFF. CDR3 nucleotides: TGTGCCAGCAGCTTAGACCTAGCCAACAATGAGCAGTTCTTC.

J is TRBJ2-5 and V is TRBV5-6, with TRBD1 identical over 7 bases. V was clipped by 1 base and J by 13 bases; unmatched bases: 10. This CDR3 is built from 13 residues. The germline V gene encodes CDR1 SGHDT and CDR2 YYEEEE. In nucleotides, the CDR3 is TGTGCCAGCAGCTTGTGGACCTCGACAGGGCTGTACTTC. Translated: CASSLWTSTGLYF.

This clone is labeled medium-sized (0.01 to 0.1%). The gene calls are TRBV5-6 and TRBJ1-2; D is possibly TRBD1 (6 bases). There are 12 residues in the CDR3. Per the germline V gene, CDR1 is SGHDT and CDR2 is YYEEEE. V was trimmed by 4 bases and J by 8 bases, leaving 12 bases between them. This chain's CDR3 is CASSAIRGGYTF. The CDR3 bases are TGTGCCAGCAGCGCGATCAGGGGAGGCTACACCTTC. The full variable domain, completed using reference TRBV5-6 and TRBJ1-2, is DAGVTQSPTHLIKTRGQQVTLRCSPKSGHDTVSWYQQALGQGPQFIFQYYEEEERQRGNFPDRFSGHQFPNYSSELNVNALLLGDSALYLCASSAIRGGYTFGSGTRLTVV.

The sample holds one count of this clone. V is TRBV30 and J is TRBJ1-1, with TRBD1 as a possible D gene (5 bases). The ends were cut back, 4 bases at V and 8 bases at J, with 11 bases in the middle. CDR3 length equals 11 residues. Germline CDR1 and CDR2: GTSNPN and SVGIG (reference sequence). The CDR3 reads CAWNGNREAFF. CDR3 bases: TGTGCCTGGAACGGTAACAGGGAAGCTTTCTTT.

The V gene is TRBV13, the J gene TRBJ2-5; 12 bases are shared with TRBD1. V gave up 4 bases and J gave up 4 bases; unmatched junction bases: 7. The length of the CDR3 is 16 residues. CDR1 and CDR2 (germline): PRHDT, FYEKMQ (reference sequence). This CDR3 reads CASSSPGQGAGETQYF. The CDR3 DNA is TGTGCCAGCAGCTCTCCGGGACAGGGGGCCGGAGAGACCCAGTACTTC.

There are a few counts of this clone. The V call is TRBV7-3, the J call TRBJ2-1; 12 bases match TRBD2. The CDR3 spans 15 residues. J lost 5 bases, V lost 5 bases, and 4 bases had no gene match. Germline lookup yields CDR1 SGHTA and CDR2 FQGTGA. Here the CDR3 DNA reads TGTGCCAGCAGCAGACTAGCGGGAGAAAACAATGAGCAGTTCTTC. Its protein product is CASSRLAGENNEQFF.

This chain uses TRBV5-1 with TRBJ2-2; 11 bases agree with TRBD1. CDR3 size: 16 residues. Per the germline V gene, CDR1 is SGHRS and CDR2 is YFSETQ. Losses at the gene ends were 4 bases for V and 5 bases for J; bases not matched to a gene: 7. The CDR3 nucleotides read TGCGCCAGCAGCCAAACGGGACAGGGGGGGACCGGGGAGCTGTTTTTT. Its translation: CASSQTGQGGTGELFF.

The J gene is TRBJ2-1, the V gene TRBV7-2, with D perhaps TRBD1 or TRBD2 (5 bases each). This CDR3 is 13 amino acids long. V lost 3 bases to trimming and J lost 7 bases, with 10 bases between them. CDR1 SGHTA and CDR2 FQGNSA come from the germline V gene. CDR3 in DNA: TGTGCCAGCAGCTTCAGGTGGGGGAATGAGCAGTTCTTC. This translates into CASSFRWGNEQFF.

The chain employs TRBV18 and TRBJ1-3, with 7 bases lining up with TRBD1. After removal of 4 bases from V and 3 bases from J, the junction contained 6 bases not matched to a gene. Germline values: CDR1 KGHSH, CDR2 LQKENI. The CDR3 runs to 15 residues. Written as DNA, the CDR3 is TGTGCCAGCTCACTACAGACAGGGAGTGGAAACACCATATATTTT. Amino acid sequence: CASSLQTGSGNTIYF.